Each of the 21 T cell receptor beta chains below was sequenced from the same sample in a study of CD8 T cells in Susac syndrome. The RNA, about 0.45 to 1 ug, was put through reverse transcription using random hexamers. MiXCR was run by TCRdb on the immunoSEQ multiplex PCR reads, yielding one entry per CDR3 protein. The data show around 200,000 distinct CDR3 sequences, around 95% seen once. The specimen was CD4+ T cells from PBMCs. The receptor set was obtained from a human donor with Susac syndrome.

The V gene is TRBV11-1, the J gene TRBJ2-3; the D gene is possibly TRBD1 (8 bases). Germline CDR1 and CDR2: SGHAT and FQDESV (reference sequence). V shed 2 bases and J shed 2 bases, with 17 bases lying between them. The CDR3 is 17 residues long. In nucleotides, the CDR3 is TGTGCCAGCAGCTTAATGGGAGGGACAGGTAACACAGATACGCAGTATTTT. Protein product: CASSLMGGTGNTDTQYF.

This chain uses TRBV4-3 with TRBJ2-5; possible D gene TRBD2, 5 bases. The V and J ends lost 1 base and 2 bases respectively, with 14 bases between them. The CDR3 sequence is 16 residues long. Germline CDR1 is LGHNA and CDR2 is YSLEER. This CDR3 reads CASSQGSGARQETQYF. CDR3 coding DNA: TGCGCCAGCAGCCAAGGAAGCGGAGCAAGGCAAGAGACCCAGTACTTC.

The CDR3 DNA reads TGTGCCAGCAGCCATAGGGGCAACACCGGGGAGCTGTTTTTT. It codes for CASSHRGNTGELFF. This chain joins TRBV4-2 and TRBJ2-2; TRBD1 might be the D (5 bases). Trimming cost V 3 bases and J 2 bases, with 7 bases left between them. The germline V gene has CDR1 LGHNA and CDR2 YNFKEQ. CDR3 size: 14 residues.

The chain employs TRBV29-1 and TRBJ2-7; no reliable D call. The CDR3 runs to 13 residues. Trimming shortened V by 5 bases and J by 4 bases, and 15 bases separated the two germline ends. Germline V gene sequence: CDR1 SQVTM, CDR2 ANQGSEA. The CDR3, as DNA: TGCAGCGTTAGGACCCTAATGGGGTACGAGCAGTACTTC. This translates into CSVRTLMGYEQYF.

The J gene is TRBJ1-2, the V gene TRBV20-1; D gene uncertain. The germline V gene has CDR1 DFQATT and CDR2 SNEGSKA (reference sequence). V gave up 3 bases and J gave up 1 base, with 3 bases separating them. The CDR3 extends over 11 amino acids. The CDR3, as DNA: TGCAGTGCTAGTTTTAACTATGGCTACACCTTC. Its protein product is CSASFNYGYTF.

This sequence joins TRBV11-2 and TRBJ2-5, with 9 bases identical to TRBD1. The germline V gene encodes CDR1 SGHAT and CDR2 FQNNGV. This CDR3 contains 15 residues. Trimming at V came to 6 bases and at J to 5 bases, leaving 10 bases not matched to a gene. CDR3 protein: CASSFRDRDWETQYF. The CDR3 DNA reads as TGTGCCAGCAGTTTTCGGGACAGGGACTGGGAGACCCAGTACTTC.

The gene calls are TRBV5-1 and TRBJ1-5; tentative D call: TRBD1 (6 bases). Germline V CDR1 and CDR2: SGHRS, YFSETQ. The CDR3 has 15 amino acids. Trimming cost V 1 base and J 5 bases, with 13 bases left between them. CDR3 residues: CASSLLGAGDQPQHF. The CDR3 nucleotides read TGCGCCAGCAGCTTGTTGGGGGCAGGCGATCAGCCCCAGCATTTT.

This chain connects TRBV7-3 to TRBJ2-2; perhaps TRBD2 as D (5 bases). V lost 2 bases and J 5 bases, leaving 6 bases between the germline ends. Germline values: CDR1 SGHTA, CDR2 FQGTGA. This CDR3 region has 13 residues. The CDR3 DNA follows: TGTGCCAGCAGCTTACCGGGGACCGGGGAGCTGTTTTTT. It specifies CASSLPGTGELFF.

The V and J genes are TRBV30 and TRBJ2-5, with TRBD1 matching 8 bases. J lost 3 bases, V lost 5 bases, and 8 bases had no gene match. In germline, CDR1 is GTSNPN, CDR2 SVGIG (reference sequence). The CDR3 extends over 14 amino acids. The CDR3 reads CAWDRTGTKETQYF. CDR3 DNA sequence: TGTGCCTGGGATCGGACAGGGACAAAAGAGACCCAGTACTTC. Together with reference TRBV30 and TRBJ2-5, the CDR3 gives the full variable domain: SQTIHQWPATLVQPVGSPLSLECTVEGTSNPNLYWYRQAAGRGLQLLFYSVGIGQISSEVPQNLSASRPQDRQFILSSKKLLLSDSGFYLCAWDRTGTKETQYFGPGTRLLVL.

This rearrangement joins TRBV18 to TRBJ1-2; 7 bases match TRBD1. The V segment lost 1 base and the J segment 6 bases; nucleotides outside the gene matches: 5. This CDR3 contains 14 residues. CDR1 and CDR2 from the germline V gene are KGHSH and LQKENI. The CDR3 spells CASSPLATGNGYTF. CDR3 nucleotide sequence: TGTGCCAGCTCACCACTGGCGACAGGGAATGGCTACACCTTC.

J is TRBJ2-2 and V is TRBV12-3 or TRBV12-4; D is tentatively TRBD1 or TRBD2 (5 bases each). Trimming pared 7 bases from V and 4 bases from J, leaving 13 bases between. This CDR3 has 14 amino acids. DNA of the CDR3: TGTGCCAGCACCTGGGGGTTGGGCACCGGGGAGCTGTTTTTT. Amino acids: CASTWGLGTGELFF.

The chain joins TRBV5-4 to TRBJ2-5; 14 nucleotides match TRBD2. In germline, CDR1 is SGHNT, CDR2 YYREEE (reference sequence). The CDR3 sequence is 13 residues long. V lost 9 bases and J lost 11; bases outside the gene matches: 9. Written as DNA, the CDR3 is TGTGCCACCCGGACTAGCGGGGGGCCCGCACAGTACTTC. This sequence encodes CATRTSGGPAQYF. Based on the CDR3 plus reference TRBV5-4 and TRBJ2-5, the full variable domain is ETGVTQSPTHLIKTRGQQVTLRCSSQSGHNTVSWYQQALGQGPQFIFQYYREEENGRGNFPPRFSGLQFPNYSSELNVNALELDDSALYLCATRTSGGPAQYFGPGTRLLVL.

This chain's CDR3 is CASSQDLGGGSRPDEQFF. In DNA, the CDR3 is TGTGCCAGCAGCCAAGATTTAGGTGGTGGCTCCCGTCCCGATGAGCAGTTCTTC. The rearrangement joins TRBV14 to TRBJ2-1; D is uncertain. This CDR3 is 18 amino acids long. The germline V gene has CDR1 SGHDN and CDR2 FVKESK. V shed 0 bases and J shed 8 bases, with 23 bases lying between them.

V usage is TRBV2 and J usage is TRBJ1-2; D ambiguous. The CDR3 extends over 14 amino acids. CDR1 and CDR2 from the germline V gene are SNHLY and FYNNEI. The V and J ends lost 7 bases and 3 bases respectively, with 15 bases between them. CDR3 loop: CASIEGGIDYGYTF. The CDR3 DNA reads TGTGCCAGCATTGAGGGAGGGATTGACTATGGCTACACCTTC.

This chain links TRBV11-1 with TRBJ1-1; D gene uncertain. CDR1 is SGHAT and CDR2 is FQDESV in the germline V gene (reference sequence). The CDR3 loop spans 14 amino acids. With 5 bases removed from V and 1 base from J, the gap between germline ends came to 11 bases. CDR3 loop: CASSPKWGNTEAFF. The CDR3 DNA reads TGTGCCAGCAGCCCAAAGTGGGGGAACACTGAAGCTTTCTTT.

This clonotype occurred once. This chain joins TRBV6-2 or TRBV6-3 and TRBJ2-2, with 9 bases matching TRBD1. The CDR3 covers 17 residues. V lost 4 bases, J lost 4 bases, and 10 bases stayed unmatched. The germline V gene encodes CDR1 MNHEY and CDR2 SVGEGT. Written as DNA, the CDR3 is TGTGCCAGCAGTTTACCAAACAGGGGGCAGGGCACCGGGGAGCTGTTTTTT. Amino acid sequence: CASSLPNRGQGTGELFF.

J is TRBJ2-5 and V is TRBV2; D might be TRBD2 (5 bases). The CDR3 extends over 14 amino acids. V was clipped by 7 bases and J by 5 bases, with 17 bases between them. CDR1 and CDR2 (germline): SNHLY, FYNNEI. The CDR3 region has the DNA TGTGCCAGCAAGGAAAGGACTGCGCCGGAGACCCAGTACTTC. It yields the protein CASKERTAPETQYF.

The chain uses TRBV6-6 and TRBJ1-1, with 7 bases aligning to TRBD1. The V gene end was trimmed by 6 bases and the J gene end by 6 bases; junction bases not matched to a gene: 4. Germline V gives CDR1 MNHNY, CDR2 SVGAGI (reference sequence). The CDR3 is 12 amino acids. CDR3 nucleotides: TGTGCCAGCAGGCAGACAGGGTCTGAAGCTTTCTTT. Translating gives CASRQTGSEAFF.

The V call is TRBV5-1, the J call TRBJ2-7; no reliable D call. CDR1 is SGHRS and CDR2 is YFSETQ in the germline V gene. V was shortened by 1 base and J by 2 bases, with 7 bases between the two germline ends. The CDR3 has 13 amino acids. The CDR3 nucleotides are TGCGCCAGCAGCTTGCCCACTCCCTACGAGCAGTACTTC. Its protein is CASSLPTPYEQYF.

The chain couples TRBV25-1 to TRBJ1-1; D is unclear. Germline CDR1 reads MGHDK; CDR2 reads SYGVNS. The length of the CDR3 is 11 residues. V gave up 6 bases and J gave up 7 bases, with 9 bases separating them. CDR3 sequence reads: CASSGGREAFF. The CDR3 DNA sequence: TGTGCCAGCAGCGGAGGGCGTGAAGCTTTCTTT.

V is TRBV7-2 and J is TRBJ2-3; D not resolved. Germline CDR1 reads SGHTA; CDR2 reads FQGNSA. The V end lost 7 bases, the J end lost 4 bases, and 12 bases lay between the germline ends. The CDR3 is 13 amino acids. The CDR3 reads CASTYTPPDTQYF. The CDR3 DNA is TGTGCCAGCACCTATACCCCCCCAGATACGCAGTATTTT.